This T cell receptor (beta chain) stems from a study of shared clonotypes between healthy human individuals. Assay execution took place at the deep level. The input for sorted-subset replicate PCRs was around 200 ng DNA, 25,000 to 35,000 T cell genomes. Produced via immunoSEQ multiplex PCR; TCRdb's table is partial and in-frame only. This sample has over a million clones, with less than 99% found just once. Germline trimming cut 10 bases from V and 2 bases from J; bases unmatched to any gene: 11. CDR3 size: 14 residues. Germline lookup yields CDR1 MNHNS and CDR2 SASEGT. Study-level results: Non-shared clonotypes displayed generation probabilities falling below those of clonotypes present in all four donors.

This clone was seen only once. What it recognizes is unknown. Donors comprised healthy HIV-negative adults lacking recent acute infections or vaccinations. The sequenced sample was naive CD4+ T cells sorted from blood. Subset here: CD45RA+ positively selected. The TCR sequence derives from a man aged 30 to 39 in good health. V and J are TRBV6-1 and TRBJ2-7, with TRBD1 matching 7 bases. CDR3 DNA: TGTGCCACCTCCGACAGGGACCCCACCTACGAGCAGTACTTC. Protein sequence: CATSDRDPTYEQYF.